These 27 T cell receptor beta chains share one sample of origin, sequenced in a study of blood T cell repertoires in COVID-19 (dated by TCRdb to 2019 to 2021). Receptor libraries were prepared by the immunoSEQ multiplex PCR assay. In TCRdb, the immuneACCESS table is reduced to in-frame sequences with V and J assigned. These tables do not hold every clone; where another copy was compared, an unresolved V gene accounts for under half, and the others remain unexplained. In this sample the table shows roughly 150,000 clones, about four fifths of which occur a single time. The top ten hold approximately 11% of the sample. The sequenced sample was peripheral blood. These TCRs come from a man in his 60s with active or convalescent COVID-19.

The CDR3 sequence: CASSSRGTGPKNIQYF. CDR3 nucleotides: TGTGCCAGCAGTTCCAGAGGGACAGGGCCCAAAAACATTCAGTACTTC. This sequence joins TRBV6-5 and TRBJ2-4; 9 bases line up with TRBD1. Germline V gene data show CDR1 as MNHEY and CDR2 as SVGAGI. The CDR3 contains 16 residues. Trimming removed 4 bases from V and 2 bases from J; junction bases left unmatched: 6.

This chain links TRBV4-1 with TRBJ2-3; 9 positions agree with TRBD2. There are 15 residues in the CDR3. V gave up 3 bases and J gave up 2 bases; unmatched junction bases: 3. Germline CDR1 is MGHRA and CDR2 is YSYEKL. As DNA, the CDR3 is TGCGCCAGCAGCCACAGCGGGGGGTACACAGATACGCAGTATTTT. It specifies CASSHSGGYTDTQYF.

The CDR3 sequence is CASGPSGGNNEQFF. DNA for the CDR3: TGTGCCAGCGGGCCTAGCGGGGGCAACAATGAGCAGTTCTTC. The chain links TRBV11-3 to TRBJ2-1, with 10 positions matching TRBD2. This CDR3 region has 14 residues. Germline CDR1 and CDR2: SGHNT and YENEEA. V lost 8 bases and J lost 5; bases outside the gene matches: 6.

V is TRBV3-1 (or the pseudogene TRBV3-2) and J is TRBJ2-7; D possibly corresponds to TRBD1 (6 bases). Trimming cost V 2 bases and J 5 bases, with 13 bases left between them. The CDR3 is 14 amino acids. Per the germline V gene, CDR1 is LGHDT and CDR2 is YNNKEL (reference sequence). CDR3 DNA sequence: TGTGCCAGCAGCCAAAATGCTGGGACAAACGAGCAGTACTTC. Translation: CASSQNAGTNEQYF.

The rearrangement joins TRBV10-1 to TRBJ2-3; D perhaps matches TRBD1 (6 bases). The CDR3 runs to 17 residues. With 2 bases removed from V and 2 bases from J, the gap between germline ends came to 17 bases. Germline V gives CDR1 WNHNN, CDR2 SYGVQD (reference sequence). DNA for the CDR3: TGCGCCAGCAGTGAGAGCTCAGGGGTTTTGGACACAGATACGCAGTATTTT. Its translation is CASSESSGVLDTDTQYF.

The chain has TRBV6-5 and TRBJ2-7; possible D gene TRBD1, 6 bases. The germline V gene has CDR1 MNHEY and CDR2 SVGAGI. The V end lost 5 bases, the J end lost 2 bases, and 13 bases lay between the germline ends. The length of the CDR3 is 14 residues. The chain's CDR3 is CASSPGQSTYEQYF. CDR3 nucleotide sequence: TGTGCCAGCAGTCCAGGACAGAGTACCTACGAGCAGTACTTC.

The rearrangement uses TRBV13 and TRBJ1-1; D gene unclear. This CDR3 is 16 amino acids long. Germline V lookup: CDR1 PRHDT, CDR2 FYEKMQ (reference sequence). Trimming pared 6 bases from V and 0 bases from J, leaving 17 bases between. The DNA for the CDR3 is TGTGCCAGCAGTTCCGAGGTAGGAGATATGAACACTGAAGCTTTCTTT. Translated: CASSSEVGDMNTEAFF.

V is TRBV10-1 and J is TRBJ2-3; D not resolved. Germline V gives CDR1 WNHNN, CDR2 SYGVQD (reference sequence). This CDR3 comprises 15 residues. Trimming removed 6 bases at V and 0 bases at J, with 13 bases between. DNA of the CDR3: TGCGCCAGCAGGAAGGTGTCGGGTAGCACAGATACGCAGTATTTT. Translating gives CASRKVSGSTDTQYF.

V is TRBV5-6 and J is TRBJ1-5; TRBD1 matches 9 bases. V shed 0 bases, J shed 4 bases, and the junction held 2 bases outside the gene matches. From germline, CDR1 is SGHDT and CDR2 YYEEEE. CDR3 length: 15 amino acids. For the CDR3, the DNA is TGTGCCAGCAGCTTGGCCGGGACAGGGAATCAGCCCCAGCATTTT. Translated, it gives CASSLAGTGNQPQHF. Filled out from reference TRBV5-6 and TRBJ1-5, the complete variable domain reads DAGVTQSPTHLIKTRGQQVTLRCSPKSGHDTVSWYQQALGQGPQFIFQYYEEEERQRGNFPDRFSGHQFPNYSSELNVNALLLGDSALYLCASSLAGTGNQPQHFGDGTRLSIL.

The chain recombines TRBV10-3 with TRBJ1-2, with D perhaps matching TRBD1 (5 bases). The germline CDR1 and CDR2 sequences are ENHRY and SYGVKD. V gave up 2 bases and J gave up 4 bases, with 14 bases separating them. This CDR3 region has 15 residues. As DNA, the CDR3 is TGTGCCATCAGTGAGATATCAGGGTTGCCCTATGGCTACACCTTC. It encodes CAISEISGLPYGYTF.

The chain has TRBV2 and TRBJ2-5, with D possibly being TRBD1 (6 bases). Trimming stripped 5 bases from V and 1 base from J, with 20 bases between. CDR3 length: 17 residues. Germline V gene lookup returns CDR1 SNHLY and CDR2 FYNNEI. CDR3 DNA: TGTGCCAGCAGTAGGTCCAACAGGGCAGCCATCCAAGAGACCCAGTACTTC. It translates to CASSRSNRAAIQETQYF. The variable domain in full, with the rest retrieved from reference TRBV2 and TRBJ2-5, is EPEVTQTPSHQVTQMGQEVILRCVPISNHLYFYWYRQILGQKVEFLVSFYNNEISEKSEIFDDQFSVERPDGSNFTLKIRSTKLEDSAMYFCASSRSNRAAIQETQYFGPGTRLLVL.

The chain recombines TRBV28 with TRBJ1-1; D remains unclear. Germline assignment: CDR1 MDHEN and CDR2 SYDVKM. CDR3 length equals 14 residues. Trimming took off 8 bases at V and 7 bases at J, with 20 bases between the two ends. The CDR3 DNA follows: TGTGCCAGCTCCTCCGGCGGGAGCTGGAATGAAGCTTTCTTT. It yields the protein CASSSGGSWNEAFF. Supplemented by reference TRBV28 and TRBJ1-1, the full variable domain reads DVKVTQSSRYLVKRTGEKVFLECVQDMDHENMFWYRQDPGLGLRLIYFSYDVKMKEKGDIPEGYSVSREKKERFSLILESASTNQTSMYLCASSSGGSWNEAFFGQGTRLTVV.

The chain uses TRBV10-3 and TRBJ2-3; 8 bases agree with TRBD2. J was trimmed by 5 bases and V by 2 bases; bases with no gene match: 3. CDR3 size: 14 residues. Germline CDR1 is ENHRY and CDR2 is SYGVKD. The CDR3 loop reads CAISEVAGKDTQYF. CDR3 DNA: TGTGCCATCAGTGAGGTAGCGGGAAAAGATACGCAGTATTTT.

The chain combines TRBV11-1 with TRBJ2-6; D remains ambiguous. The CDR3 length is 15 residues. Germline V gene data show CDR1 as SGHAT and CDR2 as FQDESV (reference sequence). Trimming left V 5 bases short and J 0 bases short, with 8 bases between. The DNA of the CDR3 is TGTGCCAGCAGCCCGGCGGACTCTGGGGCCAACGTCCTGACTTTC. Amino acids: CASSPADSGANVLTF.

The chain couples TRBV6-5 to TRBJ1-1; D remains ambiguous. CDR1 MNHEY and CDR2 SVGAGI come from the germline V gene. This CDR3 region has 12 residues. V was trimmed by 6 bases and J by 8 bases, leaving 13 bases between them. For the CDR3, the DNA is TGTGCCAGCAGCACCAGCGTGTGGGAAGCTTTCTTT. The encoded protein is CASSTSVWEAFF.

V gene TRBV4-1 combines with J gene TRBJ1-5; D is perhaps TRBD1 (5 bases). The CDR3 extends over 17 amino acids. Germline lookup yields CDR1 MGHRA and CDR2 YSYEKL. V lost 0 bases to trimming and J lost 6 bases, with 18 bases between them. The CDR3 DNA reads as TGCGCCAGCAGCCAAGAAGGATACAGGAATAGTGGTCAGCCCCAGCATTTT. Translated, it gives CASSQEGYRNSGQPQHF.

The J gene is TRBJ2-3, the V gene TRBV28; 8 nucleotides align to TRBD2. Germline CDR1 is MDHEN and CDR2 is SYDVKM. The J segment lost 5 bases and the V segment lost 4 bases, leaving 8 bases of the junction unmatched. The CDR3 is 15 amino acids. This CDR3 reads CASSSPGLGIDTQYF. CDR3 sequence (DNA): TGTGCCAGCAGTTCACCGGGACTAGGGATAGATACGCAGTATTTT.

The chain joins TRBV28 to TRBJ2-1; TRBD2 matches at 10 bases. The trim removed 6 bases at V and 5 bases at J, leaving 10 bases unmatched. CDR1 and CDR2 (germline): MDHEN, SYDVKM. The CDR3 has 16 residues. The CDR3 reads CASSEHPSGSNNEQFF. The CDR3 DNA reads TGTGCCAGCAGCGAGCACCCTAGCGGGAGTAACAATGAGCAGTTCTTC.

This chain links TRBV7-8 with TRBJ1-5, with no clear D. Between the trimmed V and J ends, which lost 4 bases and 5 bases, there was a span of 6 bases. The length of the CDR3 is 12 residues. Germline V CDR1 and CDR2: SGHVS, FQNEAQ. The CDR3 sequence: CASSSEHQPQHF. Here the CDR3 DNA reads TGTGCCAGCAGCTCGGAGCATCAGCCCCAGCATTTT.

The chain recombines TRBV9 with TRBJ1-6; weak D call: TRBD1 (6 bases). The CDR3 sequence is 14 residues long. Germline assignment: CDR1 SGDLS and CDR2 YYNGEE. Trimming pared 7 bases from V and 2 bases from J, leaving 10 bases between. The CDR3 region has the DNA TGTGCCAGCCGGGGGGCTACCTATAATTCACCCCTCCACTTT. It yields the protein CASRGATYNSPLHF.

V usage is TRBV28 and J usage is TRBJ1-1, with D unresolved. CDR1 MDHEN and CDR2 SYDVKM come from the germline V gene. This CDR3 has 15 amino acids. V shed 1 base and J shed 2 bases, with 11 bases lying between them. The CDR3 loop reads CASSLYEGSNTEAFF. CDR3 coding DNA: TGTGCCAGCAGTTTATATGAGGGCAGTAACACTGAAGCTTTCTTT.

This clone has just a few counts. V and J are TRBV6-1 and TRBJ1-5; D may be TRBD1 (5 bases). The germline gives CDR1 MNHNS, CDR2 SASEGT. The ends were cut back, 2 bases at V and 4 bases at J, with 15 bases in the middle. The CDR3 contains 16 residues. The CDR3 protein is CASSELGGVGNQPQHF. The CDR3 DNA reads TGTGCCAGCAGTGAATTGGGAGGGGTGGGGAATCAGCCCCAGCATTTT.

CDR3 bases: TGTGCCATCAGTGACAGCTACGAGCAGTACTTC. This sequence encodes CAISDSYEQYF. The rearrangement links TRBV10-3 to TRBJ2-7; D gene uncertain. The CDR3 contains 11 residues. V lost 3 bases, J lost 3 bases, and 3 bases lay in between. Germline V CDR1 and CDR2: ENHRY, SYGVKD.

This clone was recorded a few times. This chain uses TRBV3-1 (or the pseudogene TRBV3-2) with TRBJ1-1; possibly TRBD1 for D (5 bases). The V end lost 4 bases, the J end lost 9 bases, and 15 bases lay between the germline ends. This CDR3 spans 13 amino acids. Per the germline V gene, CDR1 is LGHDT and CDR2 is YNNKEL (reference sequence). CDR3: CASSLGATDKAFF. Here the CDR3 DNA reads TGTGCCAGCAGCCTAGGGGCGACAGACAAAGCTTTCTTT.

The chain has TRBV7-3 and TRBJ2-5, with 9 bases that match TRBD2. Germline CDR1 SGHTA, CDR2 FQGTGA. V lost 3 bases, J lost 5 bases, and 13 bases stayed unmatched. This CDR3 has 17 amino acids. The CDR3 nucleotides read TGTGCCAGCAGCTTGCTAGCGGGGACCGCTGGGAGGGAGACCCAGTACTTC. This translates into CASSLLAGTAGRETQYF.

V gene TRBV7-8 combines with J gene TRBJ1-4; D may be TRBD1 (5 bases). CDR1 is SGHVS, CDR2 FQNEAQ, per germline. The CDR3 contains 17 residues. V was cut by 2 bases and J by 5 bases, with 18 bases left in between. The CDR3 DNA follows: TGTGCCAGCAGCTTAATTGCCAGGGCCGATACAAATGAAAAACTGTTTTTT. Its translation: CASSLIARADTNEKLFF.

The chain is built from TRBV11-2 and TRBJ2-5; tentatively, D is TRBD2 (5 bases). Trimming took off 1 base at V and 3 bases at J, with 9 bases between the two ends. Germline V gene lookup returns CDR1 SGHAT and CDR2 FQNNGV. The length of the CDR3 is 14 residues. The DNA of the CDR3 is TGTGCCAGCAGCTTAGGTTCCGGGGAAGAGACCCAGTACTTC. Translation gives CASSLGSGEETQYF.